These 6 T cell receptor beta chains were all obtained from the same sample, sequenced in a study of CD8+ T cells in alopecia areata. It was cDNA, reverse transcribed from extracted RNA, that served as the sequencing template. Libraries were prepared by immunoSEQ multiplex PCR; TCRdb keeps only in-frame clonotypes and omits some of them. This table holds 150,000 to 200,000 clones, 65% to 75% found once. Here the sequenced sample was CD8+ T cells sorted from blood, taken at week 0. The receptors were gathered from a human donor with alopecia areata.

The chain has TRBV9 and TRBJ2-7, with TRBD2 as a possible D gene (5 bases). Per the germline V gene, CDR1 is SGDLS and CDR2 is YYNGEE. This CDR3 has 17 amino acids. Trimming cost V 3 bases and J 4 bases, with 23 bases left between them. The DNA for the CDR3 is TGTGCCAGCAGCGCGACGGACTGGACCACAATCGGATACGAGCAGTACTTC. Translated: CASSATDWTTIGYEQYF.

This clone was counted only a few times. The J gene is TRBJ1-2, the V gene TRBV5-6; D not resolved. This CDR3 region has 14 residues. The germline gives CDR1 SGHDT, CDR2 YYEEEE. The ends were cut back, 2 bases at V and 4 bases at J, with 12 bases in the middle. The CDR3 region is CASSFLDGPYGYTF. In nucleotides, the CDR3 is TGTGCCAGCAGCTTCCTCGACGGACCCTATGGCTACACCTTC.

This clone was observed a few times. The chain recombines TRBV13 with TRBJ2-3, with 9 bases lining up with TRBD1. There are 14 residues in the CDR3. V shed 3 bases, J shed 5 bases, and the junction held 3 bases outside the gene matches. The germline gives CDR1 PRHDT, CDR2 FYEKMQ (reference sequence). The CDR3: CASSFGTGRDTQYF. CDR3 DNA: TGTGCCAGCAGCTTTGGGACAGGGAGAGATACGCAGTATTTT.

The V gene is TRBV6-1, the J gene TRBJ2-3; D might be TRBD1 or TRBD2, each matching 5 bases. The CDR3 is 13 amino acids. The V end was cut by 4 bases, the J end by 3 bases, with 8 bases between. Germline V lookup: CDR1 MNHNS, CDR2 SASEGT. CDR3 bases: TGTGCCAGCAGTGGAGGGGAGACAGATACGCAGTATTTT. Translating it yields CASSGGETDTQYF.

This clone showed up just a few times. The chain combines TRBV19 with TRBJ2-5, with TRBD1 as a possible D gene (6 bases). Germline V CDR1 and CDR2: LNHDA, SQIVND (reference sequence). Trimming cost V 3 bases and J 5 bases, with 16 bases left between them. This CDR3 region has 15 residues. The CDR3 bases are TGTGCCAGTAGTATTGGGGGCCAAAGTCTGGAGACCCAGTACTTC. It codes for CASSIGGQSLETQYF.

V usage is TRBV30 and J usage is TRBJ2-2, with D perhaps TRBD1 (5 bases). V shed 3 bases and J shed 6 bases, with 11 bases lying between them. The germline gives CDR1 GTSNPN, CDR2 SVGIG (reference sequence). This CDR3 spans 13 amino acids. As DNA, the CDR3 is TGTGCCTGGAGCGACCCAGGGTCCGGGGAGCTGTTTTTT. It is translated as CAWSDPGSGELFF.